This T cell receptor (beta chain) was identified during a study of CD8 T cells in ankylosing spondylitis. Quantitative 5'-RACE with molecular barcodes generated TCR beta libraries. TCRdb re-analysed the 5' RACE reads in MiXCR, keeping a single row per CDR3 protein. The sample records some 150,000 distinct CDR3 sequences, over 10% being singletons. This clonotype was seen repeatedly, ten times or more. Its antigen is undetermined. The CDR3 has 14 residues. V lost 6 bases to trimming and J lost 9 bases, with 17 bases between them. Germline CDR1 is MNHEY and CDR2 is SMNVEV (reference sequence). Whole-study findings and limits: Matched ankylosing spondylitis synovial fluid reportedly showed significant enrichment of disease-linked clones. About eight highly homologous variants made up a TCR beta motif that seemed to typify ankylosing spondylitis blood.

This clonotype was sampled from a female donor with ankylosing spondylitis or in good health (not recorded which). V gene TRBV27 combines with J gene TRBJ1-4, with D possibly TRBD1 on 6 matching bases. The material sequenced was blood, either unsorted or a sorted T cell fraction (not recorded which). In DNA form, the CDR3 reads TGTGCCAGCAGGCCACAGGGCTCCCCACAAAAACTGTTTTTT. It translates to CASRPQGSPQKLFF.